The 5 T cell receptor beta chains below come from one sample, sequenced in a study of Ad26.COV2.S vaccination and SARS-CoV-2 variants. The treatment is: 15 to 20 received Ad26.COV2.S at low or high dose, single or two shots; about 5 received placebo; per-sample allocation not given. On day 63 after the first injection, vaccine and placebo recipients gave samples. Sequencing was performed with immunoSEQ multiplex PCR; in TCRdb, only in-frame clones are kept and a portion is missing. The profile shows some 390,000 clones, 89% of them singletons. This specimen consisted of peripheral blood, obtained in a trial of Ad26.COV2.S vaccine versus placebo. These receptors came from a person between 18 and 60 years old who received the Ad26.COV2.S COVID-19 vaccine or a placebo.

The J gene is TRBJ2-2, the V gene TRBV7-9; unclear D gene. Germline-derived CDR1 and CDR2 are SEHNR and FQNEAQ (reference sequence). V lost 3 bases and J 2 bases, leaving 7 bases between the germline ends. The CDR3 runs 14 residues. CDR3 loop: CASSFLGNTGELFF. In DNA form, the CDR3 reads TGTGCCAGCAGCTTCTTAGGAAACACCGGGGAGCTGTTTTTT.

The CDR3 is CASSLGVSTGYYEQYF. The CDR3 coding sequence is TGTGCCAGCAGCTTAGGAGTCTCGACAGGGTACTACGAGCAGTACTTC. V and J are TRBV11-1 and TRBJ2-7; 7 bases map to TRBD1. Germline values: CDR1 SGHAT, CDR2 FQDESV (reference sequence). The junction had 9 bases not matched to a gene; V was cut back by 1 base and J by 3 bases. The CDR3 sequence is 16 residues long.

The chain employs TRBV19 and TRBJ2-1; TRBD2 might be the D (5 bases). Between the trimmed V and J ends, which lost 6 bases and 15 bases, there was a span of 21 bases. CDR1 LNHDA and CDR2 SQIVND come from the germline V gene (reference sequence). The CDR3 runs to 13 residues. CDR3 sequence: CASRQDLARSGFF. CDR3 sequence (DNA): TGTGCCAGTAGACAAGATTTGGCTCGCAGCGGGTTCTTC.

The chain is built from TRBV7-9 and TRBJ1-4, with TRBD1 as a possible D gene (5 bases). CDR3 length equals 16 residues. The V end lost 2 bases, the J end lost 0 bases, and 10 bases lay between the germline ends. The germline gives CDR1 SEHNR, CDR2 FQNEAQ (reference sequence). The CDR3, as DNA: TGTGCCAGCAGCTTATATCAGGGCTCAACTAATGAAAAACTGTTTTTT. Translation gives CASSLYQGSTNEKLFF.

Remarks on this clone: An end of the junction does not agree with germline; a read error may underlie this. The chain recombines TRBV3-1 (or the pseudogene TRBV3-2) with TRBJ2-7; D gene unclear. The germline CDR1 and CDR2 sequences are LGHDT and YNNKEL (reference sequence). This CDR3 region has 12 residues. The CDR3: CASSPLGGLPDF. The CDR3 DNA is TGTGCCAGCAGCCCCCTTGGTGGGCTCCCGGACTTC.